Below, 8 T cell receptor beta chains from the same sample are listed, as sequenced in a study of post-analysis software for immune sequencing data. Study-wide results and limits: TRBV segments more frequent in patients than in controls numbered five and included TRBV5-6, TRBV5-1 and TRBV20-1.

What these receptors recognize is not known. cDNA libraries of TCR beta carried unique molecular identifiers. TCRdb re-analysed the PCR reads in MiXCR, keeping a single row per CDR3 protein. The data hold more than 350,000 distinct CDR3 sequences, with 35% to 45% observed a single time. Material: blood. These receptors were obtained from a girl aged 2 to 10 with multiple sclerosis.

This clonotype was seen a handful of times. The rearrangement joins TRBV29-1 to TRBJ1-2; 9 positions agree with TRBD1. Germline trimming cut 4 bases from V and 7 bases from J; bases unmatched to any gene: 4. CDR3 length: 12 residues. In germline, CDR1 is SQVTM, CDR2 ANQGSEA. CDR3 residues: CSVGDRVGGYTF. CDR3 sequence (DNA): TGCAGCGTTGGGGACAGGGTTGGTGGCTACACCTTC.

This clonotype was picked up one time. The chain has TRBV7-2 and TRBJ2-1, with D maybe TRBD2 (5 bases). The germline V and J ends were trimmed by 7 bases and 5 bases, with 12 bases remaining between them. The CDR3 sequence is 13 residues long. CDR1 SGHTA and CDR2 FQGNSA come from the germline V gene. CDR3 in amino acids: CASNRTSHNEQFF. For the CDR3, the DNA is TGTGCCAGCAACCGAACTAGTCACAATGAGCAGTTCTTC.

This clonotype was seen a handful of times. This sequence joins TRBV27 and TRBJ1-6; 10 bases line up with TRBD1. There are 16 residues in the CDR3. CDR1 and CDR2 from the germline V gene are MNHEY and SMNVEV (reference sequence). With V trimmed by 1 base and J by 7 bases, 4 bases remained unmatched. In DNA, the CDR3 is TGTGCCAGCAGTTTATACGGGACAGGGGTGAATTCACCCCTCCACTTT. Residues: CASSLYGTGVNSPLHF.

The CDR3, as DNA: TGCGCCAGCAGACTAGAACAGGGTGAAGCTTTCTTT. Its translation is CASRLEQGEAFF. The chain combines TRBV5-1 with TRBJ1-1; maybe TRBD1 (6 bases). The CDR3 loop spans 12 amino acids. CDR1 and CDR2 from the germline V gene are SGHRS and YFSETQ. The V end lost 5 bases, the J end lost 7 bases, and 12 bases lay between the germline ends.

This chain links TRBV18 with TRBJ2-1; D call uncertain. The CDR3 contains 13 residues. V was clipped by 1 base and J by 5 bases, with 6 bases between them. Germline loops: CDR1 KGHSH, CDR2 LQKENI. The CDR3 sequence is CASSPLVDNEQFF. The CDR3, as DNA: TGTGCCAGCTCACCACTAGTAGACAATGAGCAGTTCTTC.

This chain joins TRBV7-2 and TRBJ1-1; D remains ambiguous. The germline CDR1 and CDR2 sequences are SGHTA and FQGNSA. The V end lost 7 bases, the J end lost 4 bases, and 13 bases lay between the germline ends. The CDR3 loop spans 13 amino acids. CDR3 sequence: CASNMLRSTEAFF. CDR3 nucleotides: TGTGCCAGCAACATGCTCCGGAGCACTGAAGCTTTCTTT.

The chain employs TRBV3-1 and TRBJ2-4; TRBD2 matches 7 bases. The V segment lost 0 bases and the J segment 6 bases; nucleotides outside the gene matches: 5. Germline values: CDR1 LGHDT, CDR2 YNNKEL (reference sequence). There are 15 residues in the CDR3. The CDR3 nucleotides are TGTGCCAGCAGCCAAGATCAAGCGGGGAGAAACATTCAGTACTTC. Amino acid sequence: CASSQDQAGRNIQYF.

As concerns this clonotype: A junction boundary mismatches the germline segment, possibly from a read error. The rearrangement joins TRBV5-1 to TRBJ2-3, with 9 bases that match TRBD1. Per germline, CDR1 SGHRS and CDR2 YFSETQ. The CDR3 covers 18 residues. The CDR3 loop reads CAGSLANVGTGSTDTQYF. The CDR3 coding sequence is TGCGCCGGCAGCTTGGCCAATGTTGGGACAGGGAGCACAGATACGCAGTATTTT.